The 25 T cell receptor beta chains below were found in one sample sequenced in a study of cytomegalovirus exposure and HLA in healthy donors. Profiled with immunoSEQ multiplex PCR; TCRdb holds only in-frame clones, not every one. The data show about 220,000 clones, just over 90% seen once. Source material: PBMCs. These receptors all stem from a young woman in good health and CMV-seronegative.

V is TRBV10-2 and J is TRBJ2-3; 7 nucleotides line up with TRBD1. The germline V gene encodes CDR1 WSHSY and CDR2 SAAADI. Losses at the gene ends were 2 bases for V and 2 bases for J; bases not matched to a gene: 1. The CDR3 has 14 residues. The CDR3 here is CASSETGDTDTQYF. DNA for the CDR3: TGCGCCAGCAGTGAGACAGGGGACACAGATACGCAGTATTTT.

The chain combines TRBV27 with TRBJ1-2; 7 bases agree with TRBD1. The junction had 5 bases not matched to a gene; V was cut back by 3 bases and J by 1 base. Germline V gene data show CDR1 as MNHEY and CDR2 as SMNVEV (reference sequence). The CDR3 is 15 residues long. CDR3 nucleotides: TGTGCCAGCAGTTTGTACAGGGGAGGTAACTATGGCTACACCTTC. Its translation: CASSLYRGGNYGYTF.

This clone was counted only a few times. The J gene is TRBJ2-1, the V gene TRBV18; 9 nucleotides align to TRBD2. Germline-derived CDR1 and CDR2 are KGHSH and LQKENI. Unmatched junction bases numbered 9, after V lost 3 bases and J lost 6 bases. CDR3 length: 16 amino acids. Here the CDR3 DNA reads TGTGCCAGCTCACCGGTCGGGCGGGAGGGCTCCAATGAGCAGTTCTTC. This encodes CASSPVGREGSNEQFF.

V usage is TRBV4-1 and J usage is TRBJ2-3; 8 positions agree with TRBD2. Germline lookup yields CDR1 MGHRA and CDR2 YSYEKL. The CDR3 totals 18 residues. Germline trimming cut 0 bases from V and 4 bases from J; bases unmatched to any gene: 12. Here the CDR3 reads CASSQDTVRGRSSDTQYF. The CDR3 region has the DNA TGCGCCAGCAGCCAAGATACGGTTCGCGGGAGGTCGTCAGATACGCAGTATTTT.

The chain joins TRBV2 to TRBJ1-5; D gene ambiguous. The length of the CDR3 is 14 residues. The V end lost 7 bases, the J end lost 2 bases, and 12 bases lay between the germline ends. The V gene's germline CDR1 is SNHLY and CDR2 FYNNEI. CDR3 coding DNA: TGTGCCAGCACCGGGTCGAAGCGCAATCAGCCCCAGCATTTT. Amino acid sequence: CASTGSKRNQPQHF.

The chain links TRBV19 to TRBJ2-1, with 10 bases that match TRBD2. This CDR3 region has 15 residues. Trimming at V came to 5 bases and at J to 7 bases, leaving 8 bases not matched to a gene. CDR1 and CDR2 (germline): LNHDA, SQIVND (reference sequence). The CDR3 spells CASSLLAGVVNEQFF. CDR3 nucleotide sequence: TGTGCCAGTAGTCTGCTAGCGGGAGTAGTGAATGAGCAGTTCTTC.

The CDR3 nucleotides are TGTGCCAGTAAAATGAGGGGACAGGGGGCTCCAAACTATGGCTACACCTTC. This encodes CASKMRGQGAPNYGYTF. This chain links TRBV19 with TRBJ1-2; 12 bases line up with TRBD1. Germline assignment: CDR1 LNHDA and CDR2 SQIVND (reference sequence). The length of the CDR3 is 17 residues. V was clipped by 7 bases and J by 2 bases; unmatched bases: 11.

The V call is TRBV4-2, the J call TRBJ1-2; no clear D. The length of the CDR3 is 14 residues. Deletions cut 0 bases from V and 3 bases from J, with 8 bases between. Germline CDR1 and CDR2: LGHNA and YNFKEQ. The CDR3 loop is CASSQEEGHYGYTF. CDR3 coding DNA: TGTGCCAGCAGCCAAGAAGAGGGCCACTATGGCTACACCTTC.

This clone was observed a single time. This sequence joins TRBV30 and TRBJ1-1; no clear D. CDR3 length: 14 amino acids. V was cut by 3 bases and J by 5 bases, with 16 bases left in between. CDR1 GTSNPN and CDR2 SVGIG come from the germline V gene (reference sequence). The CDR3 here is CAWRGDERRTEAFF. The CDR3 DNA is TGTGCCTGGAGGGGAGATGAACGGAGAACTGAAGCTTTCTTT.

This clone was counted once. The rearrangement uses TRBV10-2 and TRBJ2-1, with D tentatively TRBD2 (6 bases). The germline CDR1 and CDR2 sequences are WSHSY and SAAADI. Trimming removed 3 bases at V and 12 bases at J, with 15 bases between. The length of the CDR3 is 13 residues. The CDR3 loop reads CASSDDPGDVQFF. For the CDR3, the DNA is TGCGCCAGCAGTGATGACCCGGGAGACGTGCAGTTCTTC.

This chain joins TRBV6-1 and TRBJ1-2; the D gene is possibly TRBD1 (6 bases). Germline CDR1 is MNHNS and CDR2 is SASEGT. There are 14 residues in the CDR3. V dropped 5 bases and J dropped 2 bases, with 12 bases sitting between them. In DNA form, the CDR3 reads TGTGCCAGCAGTCCCACTACAGGGAACTATGGCTACACCTTC. Translating gives CASSPTTGNYGYTF.

The rearrangement links TRBV30 to TRBJ1-2; D unresolved. CDR3 length: 13 residues. The V and J ends lost 4 bases and 2 bases respectively, with 11 bases between them. The germline gives CDR1 GTSNPN, CDR2 SVGIG (reference sequence). In DNA, the CDR3 is TGTGCCTGGAATCCGGGGATCAACTATGGCTACACCTTC. Translation: CAWNPGINYGYTF.

This clone was detected once. The chain recombines TRBV9 with TRBJ2-3, with D possibly TRBD2 on 6 matching bases. V was trimmed by 2 bases and J by 2 bases, leaving 9 bases between them. The CDR3 is 14 amino acids. CDR1 SGDLS and CDR2 YYNGEE come from the germline V gene. The CDR3 DNA reads TGTGCCAGCAGCGTTACGGGAGACACAGATACGCAGTATTTT. Amino acids: CASSVTGDTDTQYF.

This chain connects TRBV12-5 to TRBJ2-7, with unresolved D. The CDR3 spans 12 residues. Germline CDR1 reads LGHNT; CDR2 reads FRNRAP. The V and J ends lost 5 bases and 7 bases respectively, with 12 bases between them. In DNA, the CDR3 is TGTGCTAGTGGTCAATCTTCTCGGGAGCAGTACTTC. Its protein is CASGQSSREQYF.

J is TRBJ2-7 and V is TRBV4-1; tentative D call: TRBD1 (5 bases). Trimming stripped 0 bases from V and 0 bases from J, with 18 bases between. Germline V gene lookup returns CDR1 MGHRA and CDR2 YSYEKL. The CDR3 is made up of 18 amino acids. The CDR3 sequence is CASSQDAYGHPNSYEQYF. CDR3 DNA sequence: TGCGCCAGCAGCCAAGACGCGTATGGACACCCTAACTCCTACGAGCAGTACTTC.

The genes are TRBV5-8 and TRBJ2-7; TRBD1 aligns across 7 bases. V was pared by 4 bases and J by 1 base, with 5 bases of the junction left unmatched. Germline-derived CDR1 and CDR2 are SGHTS and YDEGEE. This CDR3 contains 14 residues. In DNA, the CDR3 is TGTGCCAGCAGCCCGTCGGGACAGTCCTACGAGCAGTACTTC. Residues: CASSPSGQSYEQYF.

The gene calls are TRBV4-1 and TRBJ2-7; weak D call: TRBD2 (5 bases). CDR3 size: 14 residues. The V end lost 4 bases, the J end lost 2 bases, and 12 bases lay between the germline ends. Germline CDR1 and CDR2: MGHRA and YSYEKL. The CDR3 spells CASSPGGSAYEQYF. The DNA for the CDR3 is TGCGCCAGCAGCCCGGGTGGTAGCGCCTACGAGCAGTACTTC.

The chain links TRBV6-4 to TRBJ2-3; D unclear. Trimming removed 8 bases from V and 2 bases from J, with 14 bases in between. This CDR3 contains 14 residues. Germline CDR1 and CDR2: MRHNA and SNTAGT. The CDR3 sequence: CASSETQLTDTQYF. DNA of the CDR3: TGTGCCAGCTCTGAAACACAGCTCACAGATACGCAGTATTTT.

V and J are TRBV28 and TRBJ1-2; maybe TRBD1 (6 bases). V lost 4 bases and J lost 2, with 14 bases in between. This CDR3 is 15 amino acids long. Per the germline V gene, CDR1 is MDHEN and CDR2 is SYDVKM. Here the CDR3 reads CASSYALRGNYGYTF. Written as DNA, the CDR3 is TGTGCCAGCAGTTATGCCCTCAGGGGCAACTATGGCTACACCTTC.

The rearrangement links TRBV19 to TRBJ1-5; D unclear. V lost 3 bases and J lost 6, with 15 bases in between. The CDR3 is 15 residues long. Germline V gene sequence: CDR1 LNHDA, CDR2 SQIVND (reference sequence). CDR3 protein: CASSMALSGSQPQHF. The CDR3 nucleotides are TGTGCCAGTAGTATGGCCCTCTCAGGAAGTCAGCCCCAGCATTTT.

The chain couples TRBV11-3 to TRBJ2-1; 14 bases fit TRBD2. CDR1 and CDR2 (germline): SGHNT, YENEEA. V was clipped by 3 bases and J by 0 bases; unmatched bases: 10. The CDR3 consists of 20 residues. CDR3: CASSLDGTSGSPSSYNEQFF. Written as DNA, the CDR3 is TGTGCCAGCAGCTTGGACGGGACTAGCGGGAGTCCCAGCTCCTACAATGAGCAGTTCTTC. The variable domain in full, completed from reference TRBV11-3 and TRBJ2-1, reads EAGVVQSPRYKIIEKKQPVAFWCNPISGHNTLYWYLQNLGQGPELLIRYENEEAVDDSQLPKDRFSAERLKGVDSTLKIQPAELGDSAVYLCASSLDGTSGSPSSYNEQFFGPGTRLTVL.

The chain links TRBV18 to TRBJ2-3, with TRBD2 matching 8 bases. CDR1 and CDR2 (germline): KGHSH, LQKENI. This CDR3 comprises 11 residues. CDR3 region: CATSVTDTQYF. The CDR3 coding sequence is TGTGCGACTAGCGTGACAGATACGCAGTATTTT.

V is TRBV28 and J is TRBJ1-1, with 8 bases lining up with TRBD1. The germline gives CDR1 MDHEN, CDR2 SYDVKM. V gave up 3 bases and J gave up 0 bases; unmatched junction bases: 6. The CDR3 runs to 16 residues. The DNA of the CDR3 is TGTGCCAGCAGTTTTAAGGGACAGGCTATGAACACTGAAGCTTTCTTT. This codes for CASSFKGQAMNTEAFF.

This chain uses TRBV20-1 with TRBJ1-1; D is unresolved. This CDR3 is built from 11 residues. V was shortened by 6 bases and J by 7 bases, with 12 bases between the two germline ends. Looked up from germline, CDR1 is DFQATT and CDR2 is SNEGSKA (reference sequence). This CDR3 is CSASPGNEAFF. The DNA of the CDR3 is TGCAGTGCCTCTCCGGGAAATGAAGCTTTCTTT.

The genes are TRBV11-3 and TRBJ1-1, with 8 bases fitting TRBD1. The CDR3 is 15 residues long. Per germline, CDR1 SGHNT and CDR2 YENEEA. V trimming: 2 bases; J trimming: 5 bases; junction bases outside the gene matches: 7. The CDR3 loop is CASSLLSGGLTEAFF. For the CDR3, the DNA is TGTGCCAGCAGCTTATTGTCAGGGGGCTTGACTGAAGCTTTCTTT. The variable domain in full, with the rest retrieved from reference TRBV11-3 and TRBJ1-1, is EAGVVQSPRYKIIEKKQPVAFWCNPISGHNTLYWYLQNLGQGPELLIRYENEEAVDDSQLPKDRFSAERLKGVDSTLKIQPAELGDSAVYLCASSLLSGGLTEAFFGQGTRLTVV.